These 19 T cell receptor beta chains originate from one sample sequenced in a study of T cells in Graves' hyperthyroidism and ophthalmopathy. Amplification of TCR beta CDR3 regions was performed using RNA transcripts as template. HTBI primers were employed in a first-round RT-PCR of the TCR CDR3. TCRdb used MiXCR to reprocess the multiplex PCR reads, holding one entry per CDR3 protein. The sample records around 300,000 distinct CDR3 sequences, roughly 15% being singletons. Sequenced input: blood. All receptors come from a woman aged 45-65 years with Graves' hyperthyroidism that later progressed to Graves' ophthalmopathy.

This clonotype was seen only a few times. The chain is built from TRBV25-1 and TRBJ1-1; D is undetermined. Germline V gene sequence: CDR1 MGHDK, CDR2 SYGVNS. V was trimmed by 2 bases and J by 6 bases, leaving 10 bases between them. This CDR3 is built from 13 residues. The CDR3: CASSEGIVAEAFF. CDR3 coding DNA: TGTGCCAGCAGTGAAGGGATCGTGGCTGAAGCTTTCTTT. Supplemented by reference TRBV25-1 and TRBJ1-1, the full variable domain reads EADIYQTPRYLVIGTGKKITLECSQTMGHDKMYWYQQDPGMELHLIHYSYGVNSTEKGDLSSESTVSRIRTEHFPLTLESARPSHTSQYLCASSEGIVAEAFFGQGTRLTVV.

The table lists this clonotype with many counts. This chain joins TRBV20-1 and TRBJ2-7; TRBD2 agrees at 7 bases. Germline CDR1 reads DFQATT; CDR2 reads SNEGSKA (reference sequence). V lost 3 bases to trimming and J lost 1 base; unmatched junction nucleotides: 6. The CDR3 spans 14 residues. CDR3 loop: CSARALAESYEQYF. DNA for the CDR3: TGCAGTGCTAGGGCTCTAGCGGAGTCCTACGAGCAGTACTTC.

This clonotype was found many times. The chain has TRBV7-3 and TRBJ2-3; possibly TRBD2 for D (6 bases). Trimming took off 5 bases at V and 2 bases at J, with 14 bases between the two ends. The CDR3 runs to 15 residues. Germline-derived CDR1 and CDR2 are SGHTA and FQGTGA. This CDR3 is CASSLLRDFTDTQYF. The CDR3 DNA is TGTGCCAGCAGCCTCCTCCGGGACTTCACAGATACGCAGTATTTT.

This clonotype was seen repeatedly, ten times or more. The chain has TRBV28 and TRBJ1-2; 7 nucleotides align to TRBD1. Germline V CDR1 and CDR2: MDHEN, SYDVKM. This CDR3 spans 16 amino acids. J lost 3 bases, V lost 7 bases, and 14 bases had no gene match. CDR3 DNA: TGTGCCAGCACCCCCCGGGGGGAGGGGGCTCACTATGGCTACACCTTC. Translating it yields CASTPRGEGAHYGYTF.

This clonotype was seen at least ten times. For the CDR3, the DNA is TGTGCCAGCAGTCTCCGGGCGGGAGTGGGTTACGAGCAGTACTTC. The encoded protein is CASSLRAGVGYEQYF. This chain connects TRBV6-1 to TRBJ2-7; 7 bases match TRBD2. Germline CDR1 is MNHNS and CDR2 is SASEGT. CDR3 length: 15 amino acids. The V gene end was trimmed by 5 bases and the J gene end by 4 bases; junction bases not matched to a gene: 11.

This clonotype was seen only a few times. Here the CDR3 reads CASSVDVNGRATEQFF. The CDR3 DNA reads as TGTGCCAGCAGCGTAGATGTGAACGGGAGGGCCACTGAGCAGTTCTTC. The chain couples TRBV9 to TRBJ2-1, with 8 bases aligning to TRBD2. This CDR3 has 16 residues. Germline V gene lookup returns CDR1 SGDLS and CDR2 YYNGEE. V was clipped by 0 bases and J by 9 bases; unmatched bases: 11.

This clonotype has a handful of counts. The V call is TRBV7-9, the J call TRBJ1-6, with 7 nucleotides matching TRBD1. V lost 5 bases to trimming and J lost 9 bases; unmatched junction nucleotides: 13. The CDR3 sequence is 16 residues long. Per germline, CDR1 SEHNR and CDR2 FQNEAQ (reference sequence). The DNA for the CDR3 is TGTGCCAGCAGCCCCAACAGGGGAGGAGGTGGTTCACCCCTCCACTTT. This codes for CASSPNRGGGGSPLHF.

This clonotype was counted many times. The chain has TRBV18 and TRBJ1-1; possible D gene TRBD1, 5 bases. CDR1 is KGHSH, CDR2 LQKENI, per germline. The V and J ends lost 6 bases and 0 bases respectively, with 8 bases between them. The CDR3 extends over 13 amino acids. The CDR3 sequence: CASSEGLNTEAFF. CDR3 nucleotides: TGTGCCAGCTCTGAGGGGTTGAACACTGAAGCTTTCTTT.

In this sample, this clonotype turned up many times. The J gene is TRBJ2-3, the V gene TRBV10-3, with D maybe TRBD2 (5 bases). Germline V gene data show CDR1 as ENHRY and CDR2 as SYGVKD. The CDR3 contains 15 residues. Trimming took off 0 bases at V and 4 bases at J, with 11 bases between the two ends. The DNA of the CDR3 is TGTGCCATCAGTGAGTCTACGGGGATGGCAGATACGCAGTATTTT. Translated, it gives CAISESTGMADTQYF.

CDR3 region: CASTESGTGAKEQYF. CDR3 DNA sequence: TGTGCCAGCACCGAATCCGGGACAGGGGCGAAAGAGCAGTACTTC. The chain couples TRBV2 to TRBJ2-7, with TRBD1 matching over 10 bases. V was pared by 7 bases and J by 7 bases, with 13 bases of the junction left unmatched. Germline CDR1 reads SNHLY; CDR2 reads FYNNEI. This CDR3 has 15 residues.

Concerning this clonotype: With a much larger clone just one base away, this may be a read error. CDR3 loop: CASSPRSGGDNEQYF. The CDR3 region has the DNA TGTGCCAGCTCACCACGATCGGGGGGAGACAATGAGCAGTACTTC. This chain uses TRBV18 with TRBJ2-1; the match to TRBD2 covers 7 bases. Near its end, the DNA agrees better with TRBJ2-7, so the J call may be wrong. Germline V gene sequence: CDR1 KGHSH, CDR2 LQKENI. The CDR3 runs to 15 residues.

This clonotype was seen at least ten times. The chain carries TRBV6-2 or TRBV6-3 and TRBJ2-5; no firm D call. V was shortened by 10 bases and J by 3 bases, with 15 bases between the two germline ends. Germline assignment: CDR1 MNHEY and CDR2 SVGEGT. The CDR3 has 13 residues. The CDR3 DNA sequence: TGTGCCACCCGGATTAAGCAGAAAGAGACCCAGTACTTC. It yields the protein CATRIKQKETQYF.

This clonotype appeared many times. The chain recombines TRBV6-6 with TRBJ1-1, with 10 bases that match TRBD1. J was trimmed by 2 bases and V by 4 bases; bases with no gene match: 7. Germline CDR1 MNHNY, CDR2 SVGAGI (reference sequence). This CDR3 spans 16 amino acids. CDR3 bases: TGTGCCAGCAGTTCAAGATTGACAGGGGGCAACACTGAAGCTTTCTTT. Translation: CASSSRLTGGNTEAFF.

This chain joins TRBV5-6 and TRBJ2-7; D possibly corresponds to TRBD1 (5 bases). The CDR3 is made up of 14 amino acids. The germline V and J ends were trimmed by 4 bases and 0 bases, with 11 bases remaining between them. CDR1 and CDR2 from the germline V gene are SGHDT and YYEEEE. CDR3 sequence: CASSDRKSSYEQYF. The CDR3 DNA follows: TGTGCCAGCAGCGACAGAAAGAGCTCCTACGAGCAGTACTTC. The full variable domain, with the rest looked up from reference TRBV5-6 and TRBJ2-7, is DAGVTQSPTHLIKTRGQQVTLRCSPKSGHDTVSWYQQALGQGPQFIFQYYEEEERQRGNFPDRFSGHQFPNYSSELNVNALLLGDSALYLCASSDRKSSYEQYFGPGTRLTVT.

This clonotype was picked up many times. This chain links TRBV5-1 with TRBJ1-5; D not resolved. Germline CDR1 is SGHRS and CDR2 is YFSETQ. V was pared by 2 bases and J by 6 bases, with 9 bases between. The length of the CDR3 is 13 residues. The CDR3: CASSFGAAQPQHF. The CDR3 nucleotides read TGCGCCAGCAGCTTCGGTGCCGCTCAGCCCCAGCATTTT.

The chain combines TRBV5-1 with TRBJ2-1; 9 bases agree with TRBD2. V shed 0 bases, J shed 2 bases, and the junction held 6 bases outside the gene matches. The V gene's germline CDR1 is SGHRS and CDR2 YFSETQ. This CDR3 has 17 residues. CDR3 coding DNA: TGCGCCAGCAGCTTGGCCAGGTCTAGCGGGACCTACAATGAGCAGTTCTTC. This translates into CASSLARSSGTYNEQFF.

This clonotype was seen repeatedly, ten times or more. V and J are TRBV18 and TRBJ1-6, with a weak D call TRBD1 (5 bases). Between the trimmed V and J ends, which lost 1 base and 7 bases, there was a span of 11 bases. CDR3 length: 15 amino acids. Germline lookup yields CDR1 KGHSH and CDR2 LQKENI. The chain's CDR3 is CASSPLQASNSPLHF. CDR3 coding DNA: TGTGCCAGCTCACCACTACAGGCGTCGAATTCACCCCTCCACTTT.

The table lists this clonotype with many counts. The V call is TRBV20-1, the J call TRBJ2-7; 8 bases map to TRBD1. J lost 4 bases, V lost 3 bases, and 11 bases had no gene match. CDR1 and CDR2 (germline): DFQATT, SNEGSKA (reference sequence). The CDR3 consists of 15 residues. The CDR3 spells CSASRAGGNSYEQYF. The CDR3 DNA sequence: TGCAGTGCTAGTCGAGCAGGGGGCAACTCTTACGAGCAGTACTTC.

This clonotype was recorded at least ten times. The DNA of the CDR3 is TGTGCCAGCAAGAGGGGTTCATTTGCAGATACGCAGTATTTT. Encoded protein: CASKRGSFADTQYF. The chain combines TRBV12-3 or TRBV12-4 with TRBJ2-3; D may be TRBD1 or TRBD2 (5 bases each). V was cut by 7 bases and J by 4 bases, with 15 bases left in between. The CDR3 is 14 residues long.